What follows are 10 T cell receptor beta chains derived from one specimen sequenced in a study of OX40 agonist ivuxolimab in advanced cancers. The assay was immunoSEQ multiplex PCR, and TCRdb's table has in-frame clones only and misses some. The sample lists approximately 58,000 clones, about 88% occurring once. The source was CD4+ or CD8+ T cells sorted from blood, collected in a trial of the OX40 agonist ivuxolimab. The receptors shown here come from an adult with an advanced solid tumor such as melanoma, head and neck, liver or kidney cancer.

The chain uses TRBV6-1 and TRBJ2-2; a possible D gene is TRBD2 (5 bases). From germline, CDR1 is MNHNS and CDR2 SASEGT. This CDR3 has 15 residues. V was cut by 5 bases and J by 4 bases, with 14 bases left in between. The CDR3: CASSSAPSSTGELFF. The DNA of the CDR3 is TGTGCCAGCAGTTCGGCGCCTAGCTCCACCGGGGAGCTGTTTTTT.

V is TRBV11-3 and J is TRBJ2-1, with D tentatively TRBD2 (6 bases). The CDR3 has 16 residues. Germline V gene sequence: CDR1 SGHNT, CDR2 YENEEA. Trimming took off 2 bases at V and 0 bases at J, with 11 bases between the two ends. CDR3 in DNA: TGTGCCAGCAGCTTATTTAGCGGAAGCTCCTACAATGAGCAGTTCTTC. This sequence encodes CASSLFSGSSYNEQFF.

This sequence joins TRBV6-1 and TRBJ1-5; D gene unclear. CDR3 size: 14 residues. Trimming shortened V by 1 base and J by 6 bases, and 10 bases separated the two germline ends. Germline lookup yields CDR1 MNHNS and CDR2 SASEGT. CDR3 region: CASSEGGYTQPQHF. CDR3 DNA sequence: TGTGCCAGCAGTGAAGGGGGTTACACTCAGCCCCAGCATTTT.

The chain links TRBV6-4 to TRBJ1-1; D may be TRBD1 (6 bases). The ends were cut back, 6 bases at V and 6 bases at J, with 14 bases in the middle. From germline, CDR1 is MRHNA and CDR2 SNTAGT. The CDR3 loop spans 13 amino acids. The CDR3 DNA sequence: TGTGCCAGCAGCCACCCAAACAGGGCTGAAGCTTTCTTT. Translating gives CASSHPNRAEAFF.

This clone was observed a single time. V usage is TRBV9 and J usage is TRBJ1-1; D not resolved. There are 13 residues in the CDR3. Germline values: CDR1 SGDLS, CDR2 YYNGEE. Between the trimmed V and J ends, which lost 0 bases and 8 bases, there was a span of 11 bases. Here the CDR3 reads CASSVVPGIEAFF. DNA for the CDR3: TGTGCCAGCAGCGTAGTTCCGGGGATCGAAGCTTTCTTT. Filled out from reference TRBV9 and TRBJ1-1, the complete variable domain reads DSGVTQTPKHLITATGQRVTLRCSPRSGDLSVYWYQQSLDQGLQFLIQYYNGEERAKGNILERFSAQQFPDLHSELNLSSLELGDSALYFCASSVVPGIEAFFGQGTRLTVV.

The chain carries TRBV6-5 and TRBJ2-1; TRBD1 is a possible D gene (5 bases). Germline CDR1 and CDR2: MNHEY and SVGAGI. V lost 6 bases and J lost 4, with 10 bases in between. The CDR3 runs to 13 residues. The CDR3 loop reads CASSLGHYNEQFF. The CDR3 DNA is TGTGCCAGCAGCCTCGGACATTACAATGAGCAGTTCTTC.

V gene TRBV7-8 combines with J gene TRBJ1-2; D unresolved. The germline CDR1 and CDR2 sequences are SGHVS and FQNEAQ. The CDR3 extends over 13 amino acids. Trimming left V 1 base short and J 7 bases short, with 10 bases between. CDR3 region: CASSLGGLAGYTF. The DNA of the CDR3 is TGTGCCAGCAGCTTAGGTGGTCTAGCTGGCTACACCTTC.

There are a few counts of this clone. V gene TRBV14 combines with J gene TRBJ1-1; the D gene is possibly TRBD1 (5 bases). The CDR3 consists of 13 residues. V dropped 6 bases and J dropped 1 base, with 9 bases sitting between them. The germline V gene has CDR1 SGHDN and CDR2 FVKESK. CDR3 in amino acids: CASSWQGNTEAFF. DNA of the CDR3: TGTGCCAGCAGTTGGCAGGGGAACACTGAAGCTTTCTTT. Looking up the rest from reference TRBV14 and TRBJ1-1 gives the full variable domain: EAGVTQFPSHSVIEKGQTVTLRCDPISGHDNLYWYRRVMGKEIKFLLHFVKESKQDESGMPNNRFLAERTGGTYSTLKVQPAELEDSGVYFCASSWQGNTEAFFGQGTRLTVV.

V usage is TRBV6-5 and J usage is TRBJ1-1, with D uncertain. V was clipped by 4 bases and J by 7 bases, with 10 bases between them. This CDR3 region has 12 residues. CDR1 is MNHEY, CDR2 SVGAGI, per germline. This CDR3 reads CASSFGGNEAFF. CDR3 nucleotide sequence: TGTGCCAGCAGTTTCGGCGGTAATGAAGCTTTCTTT.

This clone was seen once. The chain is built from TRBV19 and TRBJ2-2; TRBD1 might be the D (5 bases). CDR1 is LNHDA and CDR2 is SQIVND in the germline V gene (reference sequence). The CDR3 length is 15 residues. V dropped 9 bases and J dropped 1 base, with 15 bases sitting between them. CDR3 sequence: CASLPGWGNTGELFF. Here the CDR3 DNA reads TGTGCCAGCCTTCCAGGGTGGGGGAACACCGGGGAGCTGTTTTTT.